This T cell receptor beta chain was sequenced in a study of blood T cell repertoires in COVID-19. Overall study context: From T cells, B-cell-depleted T cells, or PBMCs came the material, which was cDNA or gDNA.

Assay used: immunoSEQ multiplex PCR; TCRdb lists only in-frame clones, some missing. This table holds fewer than 120,000 clones, 70% to 90% found once. The clonotype originates from a human donor in a cohort sampled during active COVID-19. Material: peripheral blood.

CDR3 nucleotide sequence: TGTGCCAGCAGCCAGTCCGGGACAGGGGCAAACTATGGCTACACCTTC. It is translated as CASSQSGTGANYGYTF. The V call is TRBV4-2, the J call TRBJ1-2; 10 nucleotides align to TRBD1. This CDR3 comprises 16 residues. Germline CDR1 is LGHNA and CDR2 is YNFKEQ. The ends lost 3 bases at V and 2 bases at J; junction bases unmatched: 6.